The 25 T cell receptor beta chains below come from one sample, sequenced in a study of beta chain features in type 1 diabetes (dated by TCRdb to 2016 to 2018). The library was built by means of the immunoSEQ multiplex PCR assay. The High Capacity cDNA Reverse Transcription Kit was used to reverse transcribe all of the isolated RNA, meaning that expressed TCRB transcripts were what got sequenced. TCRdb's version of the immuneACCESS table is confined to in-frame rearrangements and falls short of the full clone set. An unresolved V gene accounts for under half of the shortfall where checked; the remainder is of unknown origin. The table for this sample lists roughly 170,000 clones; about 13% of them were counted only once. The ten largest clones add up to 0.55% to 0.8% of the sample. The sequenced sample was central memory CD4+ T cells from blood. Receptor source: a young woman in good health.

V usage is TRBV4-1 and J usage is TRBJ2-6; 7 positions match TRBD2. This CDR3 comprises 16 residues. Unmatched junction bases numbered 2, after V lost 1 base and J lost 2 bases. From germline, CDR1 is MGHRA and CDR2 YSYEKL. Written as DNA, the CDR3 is TGCGCCAGCAGCCAAGGTGGGGGGGCTGGGGCCAACGTCCTGACTTTC. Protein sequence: CASSQGGGAGANVLTF.

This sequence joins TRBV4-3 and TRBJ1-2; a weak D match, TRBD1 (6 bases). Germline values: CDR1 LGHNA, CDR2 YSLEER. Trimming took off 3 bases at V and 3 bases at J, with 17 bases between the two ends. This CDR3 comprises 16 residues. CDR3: CASSQSLRGAHYGYTF. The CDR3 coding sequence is TGCGCCAGCAGCCAGAGTCTACGGGGGGCTCACTATGGCTACACCTTC.

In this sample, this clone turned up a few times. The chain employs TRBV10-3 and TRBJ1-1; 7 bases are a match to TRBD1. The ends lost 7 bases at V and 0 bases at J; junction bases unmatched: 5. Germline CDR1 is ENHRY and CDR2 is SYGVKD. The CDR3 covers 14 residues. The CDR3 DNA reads TGTGCCATCAAGGGGGCCGGGATGAACACTGAAGCTTTCTTT. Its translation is CAIKGAGMNTEAFF.

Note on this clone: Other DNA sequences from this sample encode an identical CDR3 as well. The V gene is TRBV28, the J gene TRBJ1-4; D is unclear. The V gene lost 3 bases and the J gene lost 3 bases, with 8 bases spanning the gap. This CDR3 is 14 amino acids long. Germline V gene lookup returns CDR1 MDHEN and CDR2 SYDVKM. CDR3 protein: CASSFGGSNEKLFF. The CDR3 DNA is TGTGCCAGCAGTTTTGGAGGGTCTAATGAAAAACTGTTTTTT.

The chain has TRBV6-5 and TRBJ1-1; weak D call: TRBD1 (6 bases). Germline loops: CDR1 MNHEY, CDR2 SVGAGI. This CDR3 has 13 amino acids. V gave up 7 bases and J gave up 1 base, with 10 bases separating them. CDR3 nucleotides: TGTGCCAGCACTGGGACACCGAACACTGAAGCTTTCTTT. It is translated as CASTGTPNTEAFF.

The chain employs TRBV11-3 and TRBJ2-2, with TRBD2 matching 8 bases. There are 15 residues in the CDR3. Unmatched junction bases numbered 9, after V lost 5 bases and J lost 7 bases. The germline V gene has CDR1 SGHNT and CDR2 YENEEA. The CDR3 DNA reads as TGTGCCAGCAGCCGGGAGCGGGAGCGTGGCGGGGAGCTGTTTTTT. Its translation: CASSRERERGGELFF.

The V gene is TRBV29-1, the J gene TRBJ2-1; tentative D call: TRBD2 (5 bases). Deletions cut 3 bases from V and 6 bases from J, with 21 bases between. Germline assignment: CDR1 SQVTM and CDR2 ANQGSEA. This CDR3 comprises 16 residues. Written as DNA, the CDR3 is TGCAGCGTTGAGGCAAGGGTAGAGGGTTGGCCCAATGAGCAGTTCTTC. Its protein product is CSVEARVEGWPNEQFF.

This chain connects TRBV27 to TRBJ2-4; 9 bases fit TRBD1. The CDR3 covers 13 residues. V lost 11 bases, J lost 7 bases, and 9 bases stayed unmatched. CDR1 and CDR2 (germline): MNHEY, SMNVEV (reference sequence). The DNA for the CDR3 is TGTGCCGTAGGGGGACAGGGTAGGAACATTCAGTACTTC. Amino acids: CAVGGQGRNIQYF.

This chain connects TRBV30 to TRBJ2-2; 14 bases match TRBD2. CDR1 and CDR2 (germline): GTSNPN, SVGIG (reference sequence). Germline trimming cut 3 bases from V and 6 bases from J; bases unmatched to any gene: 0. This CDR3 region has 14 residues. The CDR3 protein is CAWRGLAGAGELFF. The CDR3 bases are TGTGCCTGGAGGGGACTAGCGGGAGCCGGGGAGCTGTTTTTT.

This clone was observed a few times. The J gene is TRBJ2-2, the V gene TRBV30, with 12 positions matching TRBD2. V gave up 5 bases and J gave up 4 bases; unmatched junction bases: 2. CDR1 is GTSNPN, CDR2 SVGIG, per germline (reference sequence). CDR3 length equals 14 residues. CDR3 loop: CAWASGRVTGELFF. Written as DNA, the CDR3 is TGTGCCTGGGCTAGCGGGAGGGTCACCGGGGAGCTGTTTTTT. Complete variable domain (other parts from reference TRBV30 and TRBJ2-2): SQTIHQWPATLVQPVGSPLSLECTVEGTSNPNLYWYRQAAGRGLQLLFYSVGIGQISSEVPQNLSASRPQDRQFILSSKKLLLSDSGFYLCAWASGRVTGELFFGEGSRLTVL.

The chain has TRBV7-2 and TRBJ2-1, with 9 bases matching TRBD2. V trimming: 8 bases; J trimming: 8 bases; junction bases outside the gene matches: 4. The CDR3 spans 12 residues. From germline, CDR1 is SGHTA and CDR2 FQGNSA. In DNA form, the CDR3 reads TGTGCCAGCCGGCGGGGGGGCGATGAGCAGTTCTTC. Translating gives CASRRGGDEQFF.

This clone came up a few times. This chain's CDR3 is CSAQLPSYEQYF. CDR3 DNA sequence: TGCAGCGCTCAACTCCCCTCCTACGAGCAGTACTTC. The genes are TRBV29-1 and TRBJ2-7; D not resolved. There are 12 residues in the CDR3. Trimming stripped 7 bases from V and 0 bases from J, with 10 bases between. Germline values: CDR1 SQVTM, CDR2 ANQGSEA.

CDR3 in amino acids: CASSIYRGRTGELFF. In DNA form, the CDR3 reads TGTGCCAGTAGTATCTACAGGGGGAGGACCGGGGAGCTGTTTTTT. The chain has TRBV19 and TRBJ2-2; 8 bases are a match to TRBD1. CDR1 and CDR2 (germline): LNHDA, SQIVND (reference sequence). V lost 3 bases and J lost 5; bases outside the gene matches: 5. This CDR3 is built from 15 residues. The full variable domain, completed using reference TRBV19 and TRBJ2-2, is DGGITQSPKYLFRKEGQNVTLSCEQNLNHDAMYWYRQDPGQGLRLIYYSQIVNDFQKGDIAEGYSVSREKKESFPLTVTSAQKNPTAFYLCASSIYRGRTGELFFGEGSRLTVL.

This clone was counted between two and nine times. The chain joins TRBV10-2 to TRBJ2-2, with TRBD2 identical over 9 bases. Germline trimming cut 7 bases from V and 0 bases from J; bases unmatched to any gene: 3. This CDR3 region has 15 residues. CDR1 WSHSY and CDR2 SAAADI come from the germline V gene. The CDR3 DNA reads TGCGCCAGCAAGGCGGGAGGGCCGAACACCGGGGAGCTGTTTTTT. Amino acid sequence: CASKAGGPNTGELFF.

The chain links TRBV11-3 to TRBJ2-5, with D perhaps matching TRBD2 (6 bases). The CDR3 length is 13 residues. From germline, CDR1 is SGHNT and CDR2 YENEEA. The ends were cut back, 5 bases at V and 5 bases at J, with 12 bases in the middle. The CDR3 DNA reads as TGTGCCAGCAGCGGCGGGGTAAAGGAGACCCAGTACTTC. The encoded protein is CASSGGVKETQYF.

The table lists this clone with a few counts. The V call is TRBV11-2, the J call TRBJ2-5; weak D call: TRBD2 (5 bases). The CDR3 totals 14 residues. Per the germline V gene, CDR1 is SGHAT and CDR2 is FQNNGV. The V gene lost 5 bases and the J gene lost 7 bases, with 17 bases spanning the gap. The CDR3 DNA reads TGTGCCAGCAGCCCCACCCTGGCCGGGGTGACCCAGTACTTC. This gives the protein CASSPTLAGVTQYF.

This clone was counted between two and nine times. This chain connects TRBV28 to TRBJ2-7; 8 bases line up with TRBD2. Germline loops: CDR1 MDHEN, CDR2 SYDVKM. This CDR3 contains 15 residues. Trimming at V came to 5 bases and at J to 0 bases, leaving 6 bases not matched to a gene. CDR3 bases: TGTGCCAGCAGTGTCGGCGGGAGGAGCTCCTACGAGCAGTACTTC. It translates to CASSVGGRSSYEQYF. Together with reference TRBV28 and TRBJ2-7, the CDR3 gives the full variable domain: DVKVTQSSRYLVKRTGEKVFLECVQDMDHENMFWYRQDPGLGLRLIYFSYDVKMKEKGDIPEGYSVSREKKERFSLILESASTNQTSMYLCASSVGGRSSYEQYFGPGTRLTVT.

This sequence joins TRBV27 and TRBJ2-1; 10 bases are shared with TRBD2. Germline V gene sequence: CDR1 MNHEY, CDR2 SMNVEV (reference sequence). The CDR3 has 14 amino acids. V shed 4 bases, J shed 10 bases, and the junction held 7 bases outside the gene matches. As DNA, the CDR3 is TGTGCCAGCAGTTCCTATCGGACTAGCGGAGAGCAGTTCTTC. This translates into CASSSYRTSGEQFF.

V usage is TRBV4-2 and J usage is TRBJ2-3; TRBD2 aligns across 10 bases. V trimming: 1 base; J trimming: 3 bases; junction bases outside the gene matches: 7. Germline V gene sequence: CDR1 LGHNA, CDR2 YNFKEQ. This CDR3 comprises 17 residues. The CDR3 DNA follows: TGTGCCAGCAGCCAAGCGCGAGCGGGAGGGAGGACAGATACGCAGTATTTT. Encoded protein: CASSQARAGGRTDTQYF.

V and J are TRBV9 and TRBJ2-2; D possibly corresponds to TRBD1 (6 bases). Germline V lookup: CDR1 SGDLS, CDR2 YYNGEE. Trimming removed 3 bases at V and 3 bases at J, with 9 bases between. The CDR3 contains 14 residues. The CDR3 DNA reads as TGTGCCAGCAGCGAACGACAGGACACCGGGGAGCTGTTTTTT. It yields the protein CASSERQDTGELFF. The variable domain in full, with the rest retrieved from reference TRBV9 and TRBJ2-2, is DSGVTQTPKHLITATGQRVTLRCSPRSGDLSVYWYQQSLDQGLQFLIQYYNGEERAKGNILERFSAQQFPDLHSELNLSSLELGDSALYFCASSERQDTGELFFGEGSRLTVL.

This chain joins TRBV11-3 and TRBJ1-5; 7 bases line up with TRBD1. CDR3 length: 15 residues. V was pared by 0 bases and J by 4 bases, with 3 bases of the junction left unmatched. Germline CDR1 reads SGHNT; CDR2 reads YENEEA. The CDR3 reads CASSLDQTGNQPQHF. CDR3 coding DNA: TGTGCCAGCAGCTTAGATCAGACAGGGAATCAGCCCCAGCATTTT.

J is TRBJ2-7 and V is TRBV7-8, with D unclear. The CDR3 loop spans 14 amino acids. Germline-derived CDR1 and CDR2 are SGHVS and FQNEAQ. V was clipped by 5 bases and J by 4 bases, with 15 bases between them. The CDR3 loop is CASSPPGRSYEQYF. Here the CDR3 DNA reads TGTGCCAGCAGCCCACCGGGTCGGAGTTACGAGCAGTACTTC.

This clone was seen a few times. The DNA of the CDR3 is TGTGCCAGTACCTCAAAACAGCGGGGGACCGGGGAGCTGTTTTTT. Amino acid sequence: CASTSKQRGTGELFF. The chain links TRBV19 to TRBJ2-2; 8 bases line up with TRBD2. The CDR3 is 15 amino acids. CDR1 and CDR2 (germline): LNHDA, SQIVND (reference sequence). Unmatched junction bases numbered 9, after V lost 7 bases and J lost 5 bases.

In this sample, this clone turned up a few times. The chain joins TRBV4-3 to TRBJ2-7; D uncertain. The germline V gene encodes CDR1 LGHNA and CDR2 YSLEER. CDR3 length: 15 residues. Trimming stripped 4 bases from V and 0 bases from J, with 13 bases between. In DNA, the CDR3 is TGCGCCAGCAGCCCTTCGGGTGTTCTCTCCTACGAGCAGTACTTC. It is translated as CASSPSGVLSYEQYF.

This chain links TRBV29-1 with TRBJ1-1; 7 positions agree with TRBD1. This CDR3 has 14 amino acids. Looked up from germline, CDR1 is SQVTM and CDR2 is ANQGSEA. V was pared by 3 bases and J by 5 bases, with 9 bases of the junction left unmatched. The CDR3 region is CSVDDTLRGTEAFF. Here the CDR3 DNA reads TGCAGCGTTGATGATACACTCAGGGGGACTGAAGCTTTCTTT.